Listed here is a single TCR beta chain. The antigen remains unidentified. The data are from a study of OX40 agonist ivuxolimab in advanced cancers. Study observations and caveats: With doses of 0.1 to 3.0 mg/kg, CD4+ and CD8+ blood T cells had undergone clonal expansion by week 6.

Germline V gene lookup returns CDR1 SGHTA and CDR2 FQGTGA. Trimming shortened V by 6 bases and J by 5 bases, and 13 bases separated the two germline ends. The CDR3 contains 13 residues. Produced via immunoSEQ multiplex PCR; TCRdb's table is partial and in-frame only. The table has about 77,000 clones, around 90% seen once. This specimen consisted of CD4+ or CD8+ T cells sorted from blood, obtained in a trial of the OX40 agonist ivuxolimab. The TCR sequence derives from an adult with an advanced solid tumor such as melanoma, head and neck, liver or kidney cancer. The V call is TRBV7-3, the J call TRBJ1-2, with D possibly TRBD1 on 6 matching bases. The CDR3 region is CASRQGTAYGYTF. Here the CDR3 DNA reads TGTGCCAGCAGGCAGGGGACCGCATATGGCTACACCTTC.